Listed below are T cell receptor beta chains from one sample, sequenced in a study of T cell responses to AZD1222 COVID-19 vaccine. Sequenced by immunoSEQ multiplex PCR; TCRdb stores in-frame clones only, minus some. The data show 110,000 or so clones, around 88% seen once. The sample in question was peripheral blood, obtained 28 days after the second AZD1222 dose. These receptors came from an adult who received the AZD1222 COVID-19 vaccine. Each CDR3 is given with its conserved first and last residue. A D gene is named only where the DNA matches it firmly. Size values are once, few and many counts, or a class for expanded clones, and some rows have none.

-	TRBV11-1	TRBJ1-4	-	CASSSRWPTNEKLFF	TGTGCCAGCAGCTCGCGATGGCCGACTAATGAAAAACTGTTTTTT
-	TRBV3-1/TRBV3-2	TRBJ2-7	-	CASSHRYEQYF	TGTGCCAGCAGCCATCGCTACGAGCAGTACTTC
TRBD1	TRBV18	TRBJ1-2	-	CASSPGDRARGYTF	TGTGCCAGCTCACCAGGGGACAGGGCACGTGGCTACACCTTC
TRBD2	TRBV5-1	TRBJ2-3	once	CASSLPTSGGTSTDTQYF	TGCGCCAGCAGCCTGCCGACTAGCGGGGGGACTAGCACAGATACGCAGTATTTT
TRBD1	TRBV5-6	TRBJ1-4	-	CASRFMGTGSEKLFF	TGTGCCAGCAGGTTTATGGGGACAGGGAGTGAAAAACTGTTTTTT
-	TRBV11-2	TRBJ1-1	once	CASSRGGSTEAFF	TGTGCCAGCAGCCGAGGGGGGTCCACTGAAGCTTTCTTT
-	TRBV6-5	TRBJ1-1	-	CASSYSSAEAFF	TGTGCCAGCAGTTACTCGTCAGCTGAAGCTTTCTTT
TRBD1	TRBV6-5	TRBJ1-4	-	CAIRTGMTEKLFF	TGTGCCATCCGGACAGGGATGACTGAAAAACTGTTTTTT
-	TRBV19	TRBJ1-5	-	CASSSNSQGRQPQHF	TGTGCCAGTAGTTCCAACTCACAGGGTAGGCAGCCCCAGCATTTT
-	TRBV10-2	TRBJ1-1	-	CATTGNTEAFF	TGCGCCACCACGGGGAACACTGAAGCTTTCTTT
-	TRBV2	TRBJ1-5	once	CASGTGRSQPQHF	TGTGCCAGCGGTACAGGGAGAAGCCAGCCCCAGCATTTT
-	TRBV5-1	TRBJ2-2	-	CASSLRGPGELFF	TGCGCCAGCAGCTTGCGGGGGCCCGGGGAGCTGTTTTTT
-	TRBV12-1	TRBJ1-5	-	CASSFSRDGQPQHF	TGTGCCAGCAGCTTTTCCAGGGATGGTCAGCCCCAGCATTTT
-	TRBV18	TRBJ1-1	-	CASSPLSMNTEAFF	TGTGCCAGCTCACCATTGTCGATGAACACTGAAGCTTTCTTT
-	TRBV7-3	TRBJ2-3	-	CASSSSNTDTQYF	TGTGCCAGCAGCTCCTCGAACACAGATACGCAGTATTTT
TRBD1	TRBV18	TRBJ1-2	-	CASSPGTARDGYTF	TGTGCCAGCTCACCGGGGACAGCCAGGGATGGCTACACCTTC
-	TRBV3-1/TRBV3-2	TRBJ2-7	-	CASSQYSGAYEQYF	TGTGCCAGCAGCCAATATTCTGGGGCCTACGAGCAGTACTTC
-	TRBV18	TRBJ2-2	-	CASSSGQTNTGELFF	TGTGCCAGCTCATCGGGCCAAACGAACACCGGGGAGCTGTTTTTT
TRBD1	TRBV6-2/TRBV6-3	TRBJ1-1	-	CASSYSWTGGTEAFF	TGTGCCAGCAGTTACTCGTGGACAGGGGGCACTGAAGCTTTCTTT
-	TRBV19	TRBJ2-5	-	CARRGGVQETQYF	TGTGCCAGAAGGGGGGGGGTCCAAGAGACCCAGTACTTC
-	TRBV4-3	TRBJ1-2	-	CASSQGLQTLYGYTF	TGCGCCAGCAGCCAAGGCCTCCAGACATTATATGGCTACACCTTC
-	TRBV7-2	TRBJ1-5	few	CASSNDGGNQPQHF	TGTGCCAGCAGCAATGATGGGGGAAATCAGCCCCAGCATTTT
-	TRBV24-1	TRBJ1-5	-	CATSDLGSAQPQHF	TGTGCCACCAGTGATTTGGGATCCGCCCAGCCCCAGCATTTT
-	TRBV19	TRBJ2-5	-	CASSIGQETQYF	TGTGCCAGTAGTATAGGACAAGAGACCCAGTACTTC
-	TRBV4-3	TRBJ1-2	-	CASSQERVWDYGYTF	TGCGCCAGCAGCCAAGAGAGGGTGTGGGACTATGGCTACACCTTC
TRBD1	TRBV27	TRBJ1-5	-	CASKPQGGSGQPQHF	TGTGCCAGCAAACCCCAGGGGGGGAGTGGTCAGCCCCAGCATTTT
-	TRBV7-8	TRBJ1-1	-	CASSLYQNTEAFF	TGTGCCAGCAGCCTCTACCAGAACACTGAAGCTTTCTTT